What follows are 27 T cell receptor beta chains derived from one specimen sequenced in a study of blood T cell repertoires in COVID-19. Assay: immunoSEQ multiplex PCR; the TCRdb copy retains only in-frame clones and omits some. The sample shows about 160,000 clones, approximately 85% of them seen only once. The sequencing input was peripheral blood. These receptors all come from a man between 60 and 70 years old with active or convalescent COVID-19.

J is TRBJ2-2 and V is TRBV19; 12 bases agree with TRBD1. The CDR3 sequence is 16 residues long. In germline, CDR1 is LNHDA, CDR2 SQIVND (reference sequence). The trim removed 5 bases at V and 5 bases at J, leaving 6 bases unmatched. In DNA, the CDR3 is TGTGCCAGTAGTCCGGGACAGGGGGCCGTAACCGGGGAGCTGTTTTTT. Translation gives CASSPGQGAVTGELFF.

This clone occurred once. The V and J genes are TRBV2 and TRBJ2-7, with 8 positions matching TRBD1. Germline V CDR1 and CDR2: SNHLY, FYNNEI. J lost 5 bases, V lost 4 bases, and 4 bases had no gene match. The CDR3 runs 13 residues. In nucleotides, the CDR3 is TGTGCCAGCAGTGTTGGGACAGGACACGAGCAGTACTTC. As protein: CASSVGTGHEQYF.

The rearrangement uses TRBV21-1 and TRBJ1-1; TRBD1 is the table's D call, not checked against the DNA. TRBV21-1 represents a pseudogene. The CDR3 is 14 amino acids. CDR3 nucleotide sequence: TGTGCCAGCAGCAAAGCGACAGGGGAGACTGAAGCTTTCTTT. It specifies CASSKATGETEAFF.

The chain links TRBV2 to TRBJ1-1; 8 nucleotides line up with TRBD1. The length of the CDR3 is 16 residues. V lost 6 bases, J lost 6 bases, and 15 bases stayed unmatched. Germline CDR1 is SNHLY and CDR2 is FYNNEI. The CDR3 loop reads CASSDRARTGIPEAFF. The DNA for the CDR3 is TGTGCCAGCAGCGACCGTGCGAGGACAGGGATCCCTGAAGCTTTCTTT.

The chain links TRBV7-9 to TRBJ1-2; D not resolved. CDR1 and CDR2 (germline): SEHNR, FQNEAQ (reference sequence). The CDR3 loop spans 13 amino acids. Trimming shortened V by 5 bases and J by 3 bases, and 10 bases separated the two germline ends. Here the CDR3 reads CASSLTQYYGYTF. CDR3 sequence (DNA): TGTGCCAGCAGCCTAACACAGTACTATGGCTACACCTTC.

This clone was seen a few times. CDR3 bases: TGTGCCAGCAGCCAGGATCCCCGGACAGGATCCTCACCCCTCCACTTT. Translation: CASSQDPRTGSSPLHF. The V gene is TRBV4-2, the J gene TRBJ1-6; 7 bases align to TRBD1. The ends lost 3 bases at V and 10 bases at J; junction bases unmatched: 12. CDR1 is LGHNA and CDR2 is YNFKEQ in the germline V gene. This CDR3 contains 16 residues.

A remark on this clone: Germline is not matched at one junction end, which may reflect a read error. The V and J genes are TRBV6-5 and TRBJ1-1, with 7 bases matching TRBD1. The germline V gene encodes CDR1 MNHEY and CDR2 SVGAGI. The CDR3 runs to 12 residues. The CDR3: CASSYTGQGETF. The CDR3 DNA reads TGTGCCAGCAGTTACACCGGGCAGGGGGAAACCTTT.

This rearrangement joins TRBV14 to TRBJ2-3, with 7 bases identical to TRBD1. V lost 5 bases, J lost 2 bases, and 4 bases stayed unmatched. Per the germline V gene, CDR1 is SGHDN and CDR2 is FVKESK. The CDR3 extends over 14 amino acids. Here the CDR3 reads CASSTGVATDTQYF. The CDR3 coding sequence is TGTGCCAGCAGCACAGGGGTTGCCACAGATACGCAGTATTTT.

This CDR3 reads CASSPRSAGVSGEQYF. In DNA, the CDR3 is TGTGCCAGCAGCCCCAGGTCCGCGGGAGTCTCGGGCGAGCAGTACTTC. This chain joins TRBV7-2 and TRBJ2-7; 7 bases agree with TRBD2. The CDR3 is 16 residues long. Germline CDR1 SGHTA, CDR2 FQGNSA. V shed 5 bases and J 6 bases; nucleotides not matched to a gene: 16.

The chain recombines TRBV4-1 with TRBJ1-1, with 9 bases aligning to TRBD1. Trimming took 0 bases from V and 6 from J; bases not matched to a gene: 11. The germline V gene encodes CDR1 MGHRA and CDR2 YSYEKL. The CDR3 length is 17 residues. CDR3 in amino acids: CASSQDRGQGRIAEAFF. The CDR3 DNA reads TGCGCCAGCAGCCAAGACCGGGGACAGGGAAGGATCGCTGAAGCTTTCTTT.

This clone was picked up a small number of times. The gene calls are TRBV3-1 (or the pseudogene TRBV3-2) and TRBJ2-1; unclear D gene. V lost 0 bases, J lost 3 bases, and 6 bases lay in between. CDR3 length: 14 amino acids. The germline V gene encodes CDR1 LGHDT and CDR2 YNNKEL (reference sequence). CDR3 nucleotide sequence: TGTGCCAGCAGCCAAGATGTCAGCTACAATGAGCAGTTCTTC. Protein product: CASSQDVSYNEQFF.

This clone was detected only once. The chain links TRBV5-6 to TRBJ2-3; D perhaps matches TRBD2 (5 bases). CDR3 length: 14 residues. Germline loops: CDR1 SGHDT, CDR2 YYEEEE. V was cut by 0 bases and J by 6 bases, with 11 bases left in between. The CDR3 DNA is TGTGCCAGCAGCTTGGGACGCGGGCGGGATACGCAGTATTTT. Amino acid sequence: CASSLGRGRDTQYF.

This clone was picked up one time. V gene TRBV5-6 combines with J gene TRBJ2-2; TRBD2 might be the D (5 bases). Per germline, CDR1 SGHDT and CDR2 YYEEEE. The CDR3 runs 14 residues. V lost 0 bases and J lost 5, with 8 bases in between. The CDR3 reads CASSLGGGTGELFF. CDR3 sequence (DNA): TGTGCCAGCAGCTTGGGAGGCGGGACCGGGGAGCTGTTTTTT.

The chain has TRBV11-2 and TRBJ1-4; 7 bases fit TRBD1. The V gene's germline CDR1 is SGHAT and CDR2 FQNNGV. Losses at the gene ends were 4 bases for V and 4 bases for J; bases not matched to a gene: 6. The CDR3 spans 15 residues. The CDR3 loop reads CASSSAAGGNEKLFF. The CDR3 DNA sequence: TGTGCCAGCAGCTCGGCGGCAGGGGGTAATGAAAAACTGTTTTTT.

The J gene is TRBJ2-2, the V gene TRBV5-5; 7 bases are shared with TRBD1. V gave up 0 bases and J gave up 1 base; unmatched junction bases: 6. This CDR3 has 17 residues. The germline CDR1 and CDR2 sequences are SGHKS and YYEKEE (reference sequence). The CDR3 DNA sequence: TGTGCCAGCAGCTTGGGTGTAGGGGGCCGGAACACCGGGGAGCTGTTTTTT. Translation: CASSLGVGGRNTGELFF.

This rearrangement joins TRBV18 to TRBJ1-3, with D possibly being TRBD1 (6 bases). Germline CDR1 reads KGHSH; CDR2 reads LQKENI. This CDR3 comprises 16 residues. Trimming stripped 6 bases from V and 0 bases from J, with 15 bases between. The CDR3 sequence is CASSGRDTSSGNTIYF. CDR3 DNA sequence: TGTGCCAGCTCGGGCCGGGACACCAGCTCTGGAAACACCATATATTTT. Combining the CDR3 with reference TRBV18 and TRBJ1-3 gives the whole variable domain NAGVMQNPRHLVRRRGQEARLRCSPMKGHSHVYWYRQLPEEGLKFMVYLQKENIIDESGMPKERFSAEFPKEGPSILRIQQVVRGDSAAYFCASSGRDTSSGNTIYFGEGSWLTVV.

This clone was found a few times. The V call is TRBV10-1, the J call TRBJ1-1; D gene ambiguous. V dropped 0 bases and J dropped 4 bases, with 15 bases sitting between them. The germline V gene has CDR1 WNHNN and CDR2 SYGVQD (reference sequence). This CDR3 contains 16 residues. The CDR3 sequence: CASSESGSPSSTEAFF. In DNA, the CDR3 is TGCGCCAGCAGTGAGTCCGGGAGCCCATCTTCCACTGAAGCTTTCTTT.

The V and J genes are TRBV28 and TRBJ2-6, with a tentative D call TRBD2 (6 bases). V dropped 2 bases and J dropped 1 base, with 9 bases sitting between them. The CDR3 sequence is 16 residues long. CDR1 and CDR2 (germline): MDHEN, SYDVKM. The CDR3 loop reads CASSLGGFSGANVLTF. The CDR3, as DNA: TGTGCCAGCAGTTTAGGGGGGTTTTCTGGGGCCAACGTCCTGACTTTC.

CDR3: CASSLRQGVTEAFF. The CDR3 DNA is TGTGCCAGCAGCCTTCGACAGGGCGTCACTGAAGCTTTCTTT. The chain links TRBV3-1 (or the pseudogene TRBV3-2) to TRBJ1-1, with TRBD1 identical over 7 bases. The V gene end was trimmed by 4 bases and the J gene end by 4 bases; junction bases not matched to a gene: 6. CDR1 and CDR2 (germline): LGHDT, YNNKEL (reference sequence). The CDR3 sequence is 14 residues long.

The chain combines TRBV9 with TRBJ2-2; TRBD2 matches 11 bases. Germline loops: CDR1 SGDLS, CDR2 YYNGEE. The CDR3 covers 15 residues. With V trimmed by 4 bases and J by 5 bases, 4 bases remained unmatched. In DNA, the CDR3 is TGTGCCAGCAGCTTAGCGGGAGGGCCGACCGGGGAGCTGTTTTTT. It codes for CASSLAGGPTGELFF.

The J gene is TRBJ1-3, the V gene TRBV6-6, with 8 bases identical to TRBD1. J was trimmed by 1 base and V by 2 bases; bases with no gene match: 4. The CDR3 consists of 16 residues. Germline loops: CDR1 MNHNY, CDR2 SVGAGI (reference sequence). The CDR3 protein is CASSYRQGTSGNTIYF. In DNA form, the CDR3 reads TGTGCCAGCAGTTACAGACAGGGGACTTCTGGAAACACCATATATTTT.

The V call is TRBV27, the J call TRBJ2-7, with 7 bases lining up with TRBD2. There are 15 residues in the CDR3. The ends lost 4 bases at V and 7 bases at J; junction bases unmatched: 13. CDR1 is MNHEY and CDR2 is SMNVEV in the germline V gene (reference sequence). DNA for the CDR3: TGTGCCAGCAGTTCTCCGAGCGCGGGGGTTTGGGAGCAGTACTTC. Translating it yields CASSSPSAGVWEQYF.

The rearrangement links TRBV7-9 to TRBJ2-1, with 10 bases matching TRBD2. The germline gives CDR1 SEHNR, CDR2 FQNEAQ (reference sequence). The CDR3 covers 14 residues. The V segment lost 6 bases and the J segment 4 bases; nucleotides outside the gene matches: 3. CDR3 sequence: CASSLTSGYNEQFF. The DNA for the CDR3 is TGTGCCAGCAGTCTGACTAGCGGGTACAATGAGCAGTTCTTC.

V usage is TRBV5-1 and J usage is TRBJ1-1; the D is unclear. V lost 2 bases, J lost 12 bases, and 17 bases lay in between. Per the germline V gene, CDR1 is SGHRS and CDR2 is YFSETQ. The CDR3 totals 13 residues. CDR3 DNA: TGCGCCAGCAGCTTATATGCTCAGACTGAGACTTTCTTT. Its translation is CASSLYAQTETFF.

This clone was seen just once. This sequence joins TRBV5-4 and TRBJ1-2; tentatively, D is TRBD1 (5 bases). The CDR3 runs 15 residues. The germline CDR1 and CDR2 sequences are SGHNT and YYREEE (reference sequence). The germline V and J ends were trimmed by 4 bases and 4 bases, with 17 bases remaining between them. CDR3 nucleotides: TGTGCCAGCAGCCCCAGGGAAAGGGGAGGCTATGGCTACACCTTC. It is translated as CASSPRERGGYGYTF.

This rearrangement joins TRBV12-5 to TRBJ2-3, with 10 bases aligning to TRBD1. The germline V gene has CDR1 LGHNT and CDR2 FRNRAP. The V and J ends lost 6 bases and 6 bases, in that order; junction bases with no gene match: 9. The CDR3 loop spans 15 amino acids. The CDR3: CASGVGQGEWDTQYF. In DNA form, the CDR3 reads TGTGCTAGTGGCGTTGGACAGGGGGAGTGGGATACGCAGTATTTT. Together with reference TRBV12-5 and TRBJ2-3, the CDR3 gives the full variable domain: DARVTQTPRHKVTEMGQEVTMRCQPILGHNTVFWYRQTMMQGLELLAYFRNRAPLDDSGMPKDRFSAEMPDATLATLKIQPSEPRDSAVYFCASGVGQGEWDTQYFGPGTRLTVL.

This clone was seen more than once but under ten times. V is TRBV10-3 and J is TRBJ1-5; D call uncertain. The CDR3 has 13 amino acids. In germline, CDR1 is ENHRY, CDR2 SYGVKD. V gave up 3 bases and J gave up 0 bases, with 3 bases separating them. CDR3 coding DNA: TGTGCCATCAGTGATCTTAGCAATCAGCCCCAGCATTTT. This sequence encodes CAISDLSNQPQHF.